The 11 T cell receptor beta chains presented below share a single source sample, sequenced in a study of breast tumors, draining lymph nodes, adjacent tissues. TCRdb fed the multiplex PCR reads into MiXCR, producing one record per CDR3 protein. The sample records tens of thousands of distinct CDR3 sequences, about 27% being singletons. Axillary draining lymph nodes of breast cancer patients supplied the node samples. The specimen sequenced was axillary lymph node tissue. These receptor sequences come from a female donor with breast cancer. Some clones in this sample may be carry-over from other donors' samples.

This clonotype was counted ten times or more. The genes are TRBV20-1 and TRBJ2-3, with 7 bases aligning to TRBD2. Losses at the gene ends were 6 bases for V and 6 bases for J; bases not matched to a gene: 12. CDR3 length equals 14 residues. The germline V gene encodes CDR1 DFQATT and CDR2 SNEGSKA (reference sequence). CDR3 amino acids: CSASLAGRLDTQYF. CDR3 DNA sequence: TGCAGTGCATCATTAGCGGGCAGGTTGGATACGCAGTATTTT.

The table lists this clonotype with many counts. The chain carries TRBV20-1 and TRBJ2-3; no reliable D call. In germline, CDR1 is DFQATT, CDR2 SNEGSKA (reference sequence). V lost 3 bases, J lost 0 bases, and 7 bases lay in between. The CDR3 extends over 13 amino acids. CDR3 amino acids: CSASGGSTDTQYF. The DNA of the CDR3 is TGCAGTGCTAGTGGTGGGAGCACAGATACGCAGTATTTT.

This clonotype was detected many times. The CDR3 protein is CASSFRTANGYTF. CDR3 nucleotide sequence: TGTGCCAGTAGTTTTCGGACAGCCAACGGCTACACCTTC. This chain links TRBV19 with TRBJ1-2; tentative D call: TRBD1 (6 bases). The germline V gene encodes CDR1 LNHDA and CDR2 SQIVND (reference sequence). V lost 5 bases and J 8 bases, leaving 15 bases between the germline ends. The CDR3 loop spans 13 amino acids.

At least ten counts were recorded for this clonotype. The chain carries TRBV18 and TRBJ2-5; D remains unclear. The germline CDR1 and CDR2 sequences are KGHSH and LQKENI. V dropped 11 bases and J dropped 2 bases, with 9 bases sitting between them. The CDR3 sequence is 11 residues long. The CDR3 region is CASLIQETQYF. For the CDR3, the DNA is TGTGCCTCCTTAATTCAAGAGACCCAGTACTTC.

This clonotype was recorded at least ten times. The CDR3 region is CASSIREGQPQHF. The CDR3 nucleotides are TGTGCCAGTAGTATAAGGGAAGGTCAGCCCCAGCATTTT. The chain employs TRBV19 and TRBJ1-5; D unclear. The CDR3 totals 13 residues. CDR1 is LNHDA and CDR2 is SQIVND in the germline V gene (reference sequence). Between the trimmed V and J ends, which lost 2 bases and 6 bases, there was a span of 8 bases.

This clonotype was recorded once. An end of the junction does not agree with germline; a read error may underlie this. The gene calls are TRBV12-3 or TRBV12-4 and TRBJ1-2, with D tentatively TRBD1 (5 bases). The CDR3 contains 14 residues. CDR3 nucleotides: TGTGCCAGCAGGGATGGGGGTATGGGGCATGGCGACACCTTC. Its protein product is CASRDGGMGHGDTF.

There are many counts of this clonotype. CDR3 coding DNA: TGCAGTGCTCCCAGAGACAGGGCCTATGGCTACACCTTC. It codes for CSAPRDRAYGYTF. The chain employs TRBV20-1 and TRBJ1-2; 7 nucleotides agree with TRBD1. The CDR3 sequence is 13 residues long. Germline V gene data show CDR1 as DFQATT and CDR2 as SNEGSKA (reference sequence). Trimming took 5 bases from V and 4 from J; bases not matched to a gene: 7.

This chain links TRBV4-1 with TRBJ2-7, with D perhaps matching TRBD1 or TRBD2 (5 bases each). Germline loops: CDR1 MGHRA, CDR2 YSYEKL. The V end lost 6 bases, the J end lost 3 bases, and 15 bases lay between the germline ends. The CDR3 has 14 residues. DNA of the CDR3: TGCGCCAGCAGTGCCCTGACAGACTACTACGAGCAGTACTTC. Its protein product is CASSALTDYYEQYF.

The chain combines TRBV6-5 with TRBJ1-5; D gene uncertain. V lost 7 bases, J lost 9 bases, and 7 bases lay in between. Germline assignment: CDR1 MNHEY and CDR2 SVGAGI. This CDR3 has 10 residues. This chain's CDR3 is CASTSPPQHF. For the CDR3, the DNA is TGTGCCAGCACCTCCCCGCCCCAGCATTTT.

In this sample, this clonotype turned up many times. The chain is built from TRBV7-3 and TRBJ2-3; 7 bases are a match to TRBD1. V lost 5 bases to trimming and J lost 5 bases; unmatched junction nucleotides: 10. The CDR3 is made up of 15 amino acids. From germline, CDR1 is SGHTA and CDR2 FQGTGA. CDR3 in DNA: TGTGCCAGCAGCCCCGGGACAGCCAGTAAAGATACGCAGTATTTT. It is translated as CASSPGTASKDTQYF. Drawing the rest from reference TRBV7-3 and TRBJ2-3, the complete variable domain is GAGVSQTPSNKVTEKGKYVELRCDPISGHTALYWYRQSLGQGPEFLIYFQGTGAADDSGLPNDRFFAVRPEGSVSTLKIQRTERGDSAVYLCASSPGTASKDTQYFGPGTRLTVL.

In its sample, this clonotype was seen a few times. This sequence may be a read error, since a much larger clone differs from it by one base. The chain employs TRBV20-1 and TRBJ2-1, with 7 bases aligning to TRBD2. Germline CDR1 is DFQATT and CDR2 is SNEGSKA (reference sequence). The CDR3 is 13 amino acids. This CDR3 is CSARGGGYNAQFF. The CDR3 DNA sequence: TGCAGTGCTCGCGGGGGAGGATACAATGCGCAGTTCTTC.